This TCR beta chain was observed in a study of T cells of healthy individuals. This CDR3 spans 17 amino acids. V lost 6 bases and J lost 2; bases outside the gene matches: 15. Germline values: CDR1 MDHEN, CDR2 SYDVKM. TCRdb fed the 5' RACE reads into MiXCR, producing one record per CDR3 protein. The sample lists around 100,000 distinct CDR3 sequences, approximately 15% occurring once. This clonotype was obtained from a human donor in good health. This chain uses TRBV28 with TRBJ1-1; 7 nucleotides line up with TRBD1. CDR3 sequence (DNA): TGTGCCAGCAGAGGATTGGGGGCCCCAGGGGGTAACACTGAAGCTTTCTTT. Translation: CASRGLGAPGGNTEAFF.